The clone carrying this T cell receptor (beta chain) was seen only a few times. Its antigen remains unknown. This sample stems from a study of T-cell reconstitution after alpha-beta-depleted transplantation in children. Findings of the study overall: Several hundred expanded graft clones reportedly gave rise to the alpha-beta T cells present about two months after transplant.

The TCRbeta library was prepared with unique molecular identifiers. TCRdb ran MiXCR on the PCR reads and lists one entry per CDR3 protein. This table has 670,000 or so distinct CDR3 sequences, around 12% appearing once. The CDR3 contains 14 residues. Trimming cost V 2 bases and J 5 bases, with 12 bases left between them. Germline CDR1 reads GTSNPN; CDR2 reads SVGIG (reference sequence). The gene calls are TRBV30 and TRBJ2-2; D unclear. This TCR derives from a girl aged 2-15 years with congenital amegakaryocytic thrombocytopenia, due to receive a stem cell transplant. Source: PBMCs, taken before TCRalphabeta/CD19-depleted stem cell transplant. CDR3 DNA sequence: TGTGCCTGGAGTCTCTCTCTCGGGACCGGGGAGCTGTTTTTT. Its protein product is CAWSLSLGTGELFF.